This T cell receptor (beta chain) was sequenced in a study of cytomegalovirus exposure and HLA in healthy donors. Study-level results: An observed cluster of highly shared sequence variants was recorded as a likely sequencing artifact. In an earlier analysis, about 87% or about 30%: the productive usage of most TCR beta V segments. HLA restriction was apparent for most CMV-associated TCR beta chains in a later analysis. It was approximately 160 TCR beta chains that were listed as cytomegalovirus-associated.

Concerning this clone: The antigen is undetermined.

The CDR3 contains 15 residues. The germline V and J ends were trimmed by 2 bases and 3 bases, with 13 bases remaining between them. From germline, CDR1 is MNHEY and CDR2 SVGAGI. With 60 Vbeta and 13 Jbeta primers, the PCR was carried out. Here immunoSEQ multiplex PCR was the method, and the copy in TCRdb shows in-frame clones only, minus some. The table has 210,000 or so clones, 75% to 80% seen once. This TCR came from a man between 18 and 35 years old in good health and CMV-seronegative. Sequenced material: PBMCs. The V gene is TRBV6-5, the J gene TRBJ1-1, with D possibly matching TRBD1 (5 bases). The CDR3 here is CASSYLAGMDTEAFF. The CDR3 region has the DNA TGTGCCAGCAGTTACCTTGCAGGGATGGACACTGAAGCTTTCTTT.